The 15 T cell receptor beta chains reported below all come from one sample, sequenced in a study of OX40 agonist ivuxolimab in advanced cancers. The data were produced by immunoSEQ multiplex PCR, yet TCRdb's version contains in-frame clones alone and is incomplete. The table shows some 59,000 clones, with around 80% occurring only once. The starting material was CD4+ or CD8+ T cells sorted from blood, obtained in a trial of the OX40 agonist ivuxolimab. These receptors came from an adult with an advanced solid tumor such as melanoma, head and neck, liver or kidney cancer.

Comments on this clone: At one end, the junction sequence differs from germline, possibly due to a read error. The chain is built from TRBV19 and TRBJ2-1, with D perhaps matching TRBD2 (5 bases). This CDR3 has 15 residues. Germline-derived CDR1 and CDR2 are LNHDA and SQIVND (reference sequence). The CDR3 loop reads CASSIGVLSNNEQFF. Here the CDR3 DNA reads TGTGCCAGTAGTATCGGGGTGCTCTCCAACAATGAGCAGTTCTTC.

The J gene is TRBJ2-5, the V gene TRBV2; 11 bases are a match to TRBD1. Trimming at V came to 4 bases and at J to 8 bases, leaving 6 bases not matched to a gene. CDR1 SNHLY and CDR2 FYNNEI come from the germline V gene. This CDR3 is built from 14 residues. The CDR3 DNA reads as TGTGCCAGCAGTGTTCCTGGACAGGGGGCTACCCAGTACTTC. The encoded protein is CASSVPGQGATQYF.

This clone was seen once. Relative to the germline gene, one junction end is altered; a read error may explain this. The V gene is TRBV6-6, the J gene TRBJ2-2; D might be TRBD1 or TRBD2, each matching 5 bases. Per germline, CDR1 MNHNY and CDR2 SVGAGI (reference sequence). The CDR3 loop spans 15 amino acids. The CDR3 DNA follows: TGTGCCAGCAGGTACGGGACGGCGAATACCGGGGAGCTGTTTTTT. Amino acids: CASRYGTANTGELFF.

V gene TRBV6-1 combines with J gene TRBJ2-5; D gene unclear. Trimming removed 8 bases at V and 5 bases at J, with 15 bases between. The CDR3 has 13 residues. Per the germline V gene, CDR1 is MNHNS and CDR2 is SASEGT. In nucleotides, the CDR3 is TGTGCCAGCCTCAGGACCCCCCGGGAGACCCAGTACTTC. Translating it yields CASLRTPRETQYF.

V and J are TRBV7-9 and TRBJ2-5; D possibly corresponds to TRBD1 (7 bases). Germline loops: CDR1 SEHNR, CDR2 FQNEAQ (reference sequence). Trimming removed 1 base from V and 2 bases from J, with 11 bases in between. The CDR3 sequence is 15 residues long. The CDR3 sequence is CASSLVPGGQETQYF. In nucleotides, the CDR3 is TGTGCCAGCAGCTTAGTTCCAGGGGGGCAAGAGACCCAGTACTTC.

This chain joins TRBV11-2 and TRBJ2-1; 9 bases fit TRBD2. CDR3 length: 14 residues. The germline gives CDR1 SGHAT, CDR2 FQNNGV. Unmatched junction bases numbered 5, after V lost 2 bases and J lost 9 bases. Here the CDR3 DNA reads TGTGCCAGCAGCTTATTGCGGGGGGGCAGTGAGCAGTTCTTC. It encodes CASSLLRGGSEQFF.

V is TRBV28 and J is TRBJ1-6; D ambiguous. V lost 2 bases and J lost 11, with 13 bases in between. Germline assignment: CDR1 MDHEN and CDR2 SYDVKM. The CDR3 has 14 residues. The CDR3 nucleotides are TGTGCCAGCAGTTTACCCCCCCCTGAGGCACCCCTCCACTTT. This gives the protein CASSLPPPEAPLHF.

The gene calls are TRBV6-6 and TRBJ1-6; D is perhaps TRBD1 (6 bases). Looked up from germline, CDR1 is MNHNY and CDR2 is SVGAGI (reference sequence). The CDR3 length is 14 residues. V lost 6 bases to trimming and J lost 6 bases, with 12 bases between them. CDR3 region: CASSRQETNSPLHF. CDR3 DNA sequence: TGTGCCAGCAGCCGACAGGAGACTAATTCACCCCTCCACTTT.

V and J are TRBV27 and TRBJ2-7; 10 bases map to TRBD1. V shed 2 bases, J shed 5 bases, and the junction held 9 bases outside the gene matches. The CDR3 consists of 16 residues. Germline CDR1 is MNHEY and CDR2 is SMNVEV (reference sequence). CDR3 DNA: TGTGCCAGCAGTTTAGAATTCAGGGACAGGGGTGACGAGCAGTACTTC. Encoded protein: CASSLEFRDRGDEQYF.

J is TRBJ1-1 and V is TRBV6-1; the D is unclear. The germline CDR1 and CDR2 sequences are MNHNS and SASEGT. This CDR3 region has 13 residues. The V end lost 11 bases, the J end lost 4 bases, and 17 bases lay between the germline ends. The CDR3 region is CAAAKPGATEAFF. CDR3 DNA sequence: TGTGCCGCAGCAAAACCCGGTGCCACTGAAGCTTTCTTT.

Remarks on this clone: In the same sample, other DNA sequences code for this CDR3. The V gene is TRBV11-3, the J gene TRBJ1-1; maybe TRBD1 (6 bases). Germline V gene lookup returns CDR1 SGHNT and CDR2 YENEEA. Trimming left V 1 base short and J 1 base short, with 7 bases between. There are 14 residues in the CDR3. The CDR3 here is CASSLGQENTEAFF. CDR3 bases: TGTGCCAGCAGCTTAGGACAGGAGAACACTGAAGCTTTCTTT.

The V and J genes are TRBV12-5 and TRBJ2-1; 8 positions agree with TRBD1. Germline assignment: CDR1 LGHNT and CDR2 FRNRAP. The J segment lost 2 bases and the V segment lost 6 bases, leaving 6 bases of the junction unmatched. The CDR3 spans 15 residues. The CDR3 region is CASGTDRAAYNEQFF. DNA for the CDR3: TGTGCTAGTGGGACGGACAGGGCCGCCTACAATGAGCAGTTCTTC.

CDR3 sequence (DNA): TGCGCCAGCAGCTTGGCCGGCCGTACGGAGGAAAAACTGTTTTTT. Translating gives CASSLAGRTEEKLFF. The chain employs TRBV5-1 and TRBJ1-4; D gene unclear. The CDR3 is made up of 15 amino acids. Trimming removed 0 bases from V and 8 bases from J, with 14 bases in between. Looked up from germline, CDR1 is SGHRS and CDR2 is YFSETQ.

Only one count was recorded for this clone. V usage is TRBV18 and J usage is TRBJ2-1, with 9 bases aligning to TRBD1. This CDR3 is 15 amino acids long. The ends lost 2 bases at V and 6 bases at J; junction bases unmatched: 5. CDR1 and CDR2 (germline): KGHSH, LQKENI. The DNA for the CDR3 is TGTGCCAGCTCACCAGTGAGGACAGGGGCCAATGAGCAGTTCTTC. Translation gives CASSPVRTGANEQFF.

The rearrangement links TRBV2 to TRBJ2-1, with 12 bases that match TRBD1. The CDR3 has 20 amino acids. Germline V gene lookup returns CDR1 SNHLY and CDR2 FYNNEI. The J segment lost 5 bases and the V segment lost 5 bases, leaving 19 bases of the junction unmatched. CDR3 in amino acids: CASSSPTLQGQGALDNEQFF. The CDR3 DNA reads as TGTGCCAGCAGTTCGCCAACCCTCCAGGGACAGGGGGCGCTTGACAATGAGCAGTTCTTC.